The next 13 T cell receptor beta chains were all read from a single sample in a study of blood T cells in healthy people across ages. Combining a sample-barcoded 5' primer with a J-beta primer mix, a second PCR ran for about 7 to 11 cycles. TCRdb passed the 5' RACE reads through MiXCR, listing each CDR3 protein once. This table holds hundreds of thousands of distinct CDR3 sequences, more than 45% found once. Sequenced input: blood. These receptors originate from a man aged 25 to 40 in good health.

A few counts support this clonotype. This sequence joins TRBV20-1 and TRBJ2-7; D is possibly TRBD1 or TRBD2 (5 bases each). This CDR3 spans 16 amino acids. Trimming took off 5 bases at V and 0 bases at J, with 20 bases between the two ends. The germline V gene encodes CDR1 DFQATT and CDR2 SNEGSKA (reference sequence). The CDR3 sequence: CSASPNPSGHSYEQYF. CDR3 sequence (DNA): TGCAGTGCTTCCCCCAACCCCAGCGGACACTCCTACGAGCAGTACTTC.

The rearrangement joins TRBV25-1 to TRBJ2-1; D is undetermined. The CDR3 has 12 residues. Germline V gene sequence: CDR1 MGHDK, CDR2 SYGVNS. V lost 4 bases and J 9 bases, leaving 10 bases between the germline ends. The CDR3 DNA reads TGTGCCAGCAGTGGGTCCTGGGGTGAGCAGTTCTTC. This sequence encodes CASSGSWGEQFF.

This chain joins TRBV30 and TRBJ2-4; D perhaps matches TRBD2 (5 bases). V lost 4 bases to trimming and J lost 8 bases, with 9 bases between them. Germline V gene sequence: CDR1 GTSNPN, CDR2 SVGIG (reference sequence). The CDR3 covers 11 residues. CDR3 nucleotides: TGTGCCTGGACCCTGAGGGACATTCAGTACTTC. Translated: CAWTLRDIQYF.

The chain uses TRBV12-3 or TRBV12-4 and TRBJ2-7, with D perhaps given as TRBD1 or TRBD2 (5 bases each). V was clipped by 1 base and J by 4 bases, with 11 bases between them. This CDR3 has 14 residues. CDR3 in amino acids: CASSLGEGRYEQYF. In DNA, the CDR3 is TGTGCCAGCAGTTTAGGTGAGGGGCGGTACGAGCAGTACTTC.

This clonotype was found a few times. The V and J genes are TRBV24-1 and TRBJ2-5; 14 positions match TRBD2. Germline V gene data show CDR1 as KGHDR and CDR2 as SFDVKD. V was pared by 4 bases and J by 5 bases, with 8 bases of the junction left unmatched. The CDR3 extends over 17 amino acids. CDR3 bases: TGTGCCACCAGTGACTCGGGACTAGCGGGGGATGGCGAGACCCAGTACTTC. Encoded protein: CATSDSGLAGDGETQYF.

The sample holds one count of this clonotype. The J gene is TRBJ2-5, the V gene TRBV9; D perhaps matches TRBD1 (5 bases). Gene TRBJ2-7 matches the end of the DNA better, so the J call may be wrong. The germline gives CDR1 SGDLS, CDR2 YYNGEE. The CDR3 has 15 residues. The CDR3 DNA follows: TGTGCCAGCAGCGTAGATGCAGGGAAACAATACGAGCAGTACTTC. This sequence encodes CASSVDAGKQYEQYF.

This clonotype turned up a few times. The genes are TRBV20-1 and TRBJ2-3; the D gene is possibly TRBD1 (6 bases). The CDR3 runs 13 residues. Germline V gene data show CDR1 as DFQATT and CDR2 as SNEGSKA (reference sequence). The V and J ends lost 4 bases and 4 bases respectively, with 12 bases between them. CDR3 bases: TGCAGTGCTAAGTTACAGGGTGCAGATACGCAGTATTTT. This codes for CSAKLQGADTQYF.

A word on this clonotype: The junction does not match germline at one end; this may be a read error. This chain links TRBV29-1 with TRBJ2-6, with unresolved D. CDR1 is SQVTM, CDR2 ANQGSEA, per germline. The CDR3 loop spans 11 amino acids. The CDR3 loop is CSVSGVNVLTF. For the CDR3, the DNA is TGCAGCGTTTCTGGGGTCAACGTCCTGACTTTC.

V usage is TRBV7-2 and J usage is TRBJ1-2; 8 bases fit TRBD1. V lost 5 bases to trimming and J lost 6 bases; unmatched junction nucleotides: 11. Germline CDR1 reads SGHTA; CDR2 reads FQGNSA. CDR3 length: 15 residues. The CDR3 bases are TGTGCCAGCAGCAAACAGGGGGTCGATACCAATGGCTACACCTTC. Encoded protein: CASSKQGVDTNGYTF. Drawing the rest from reference TRBV7-2 and TRBJ1-2, the complete variable domain is GAGVSQSPSNKVTEKGKDVELRCDPISGHTALYWYRQSLGQGLEFLIYFQGNSAPDKSGLPSDRFSAERTGGSVSTLTIQRTQQEDSAVYLCASSKQGVDTNGYTFGSGTRLTVV.

As concerns this clonotype: This may come from a read error, since a much larger clone is one base off. The gene calls are TRBV4-3 and TRBJ2-7; no clear D. Germline V lookup: CDR1 LGHNA, CDR2 YSLEER. The CDR3 has 13 residues. CDR3 residues: CASGQDPDREQYF. In DNA, the CDR3 is TGCGCCAGCGGCCAAGATCCGGACCGCGAGCAGTACTTC.

The J gene is TRBJ2-1, the V gene TRBV28; D unclear. Trimming removed 10 bases from V and 5 bases from J, with 12 bases in between. The CDR3 contains 12 residues. Germline CDR1 MDHEN, CDR2 SYDVKM. As DNA, the CDR3 is TGTGCCATCTCAGGACCCCACAATGAGCAGTTCTTC. Translated, it gives CAISGPHNEQFF.

This chain uses TRBV28 with TRBJ2-1; 12 bases fit TRBD2. Germline assignment: CDR1 MDHEN and CDR2 SYDVKM. The J segment lost 4 bases and the V segment lost 6 bases, leaving 7 bases of the junction unmatched. The CDR3 spans 16 residues. CDR3 in amino acids: CASRRPSGRGYNEQFF. The CDR3, as DNA: TGTGCCAGCAGGCGCCCTAGCGGGAGGGGGTACAATGAGCAGTTCTTC.

V is TRBV2 and J is TRBJ1-5; no reliable D call. Germline CDR1 and CDR2: SNHLY and FYNNEI. V lost 3 bases and J lost 4, with 10 bases in between. The CDR3 is 14 residues long. Here the CDR3 DNA reads TGTGCCAGCAGTGACGCCCTTGTTAATCAGCCCCAGCATTTT. Protein: CASSDALVNQPQHF.